This TCR beta chain was captured in a study of blood T cells in healthy people across ages. Germline loops: CDR1 MNHEY, CDR2 SVGAGI. J lost 0 bases, V lost 2 bases, and 5 bases had no gene match. The CDR3 contains 16 residues. Findings and limits, study-wide: Unknown CMV status may confound age-related changes in expanded clones. It was held that the diversity estimates obtained from one million T cells were underestimates. Naive CD4+ cell counts and diversity both ran higher in long-lived than in aged donors.

For this clonotype: Its antigen is unknown.

Primed by a sample-barcoded 5' primer and a J-beta primer mix, a second PCR proceeded for 7 to 11 cycles. Every individual sample yielded 2.5 million or more paired-end reads (each containing CDR3). MiXCR, applied by TCRdb to the 5' RACE reads, yields one record per CDR3 protein. The sample has fewer than 1.5 million distinct CDR3 sequences; 42% are singletons. This clonotype was sampled from a woman under 30 in good health. J is TRBJ2-7 and V is TRBV6-5, with TRBD1 identical over 9 bases. Sequencing was carried out using blood. The CDR3 here is CASSYGGTGPSYEQYF. In DNA form, the CDR3 reads TGTGCCAGCAGTTACGGGGGGACAGGGCCCTCCTACGAGCAGTACTTC.